This T cell receptor beta chain was retrieved from a study of CD8 T cells in Susac syndrome. General study results and limits: The study conceded that relatively few individuals underwent its TCR sequencing and HLA analysis.

This CDR3 comprises 18 residues. A remark on this clonotype: The antigen is not known.

cDNA came from about 0.51 to 1 ug RNA primed by random hexamers. TCRdb reprocessed the immunoSEQ multiplex PCR reads via MiXCR and lists one record per CDR3 protein. This table holds about 240,000 distinct CDR3 sequences, approximately 95% found once. The sample was CD4+ T cells from PBMCs. The TCR sequence derives from a human donor with Susac syndrome. The genes are TRBV21-1 and TRBJ2-2; the table gives TRBD1 as D, unverified against the DNA. TRBV21-1 is a listed pseudogene. The CDR3 here is CASSFRQRDRRYTGELFF. As DNA, the CDR3 is TGTGCCAGCAGCTTCCGTCAGCGGGACAGGAGATACACCGGGGAGCTGTTTTTT.